Given below is one T cell receptor (beta chain) in context. Here immunoSEQ multiplex PCR was the method, and the copy in TCRdb shows in-frame clones only, minus some. The repertoire holds about 98,000 clones, 65% to 85% seen once, with approximately 12% in the top ten. The sample belongs to a study of blood T cell repertoires in COVID-19. The CDR3 runs to 15 residues. Germline V CDR1 and CDR2: MGHDK, SYGVNS. V lost 4 bases to trimming and J lost 2 bases; unmatched junction nucleotides: 7. The sample consisted of peripheral blood. The sequence was obtained from a woman aged 80 or over with acute or convalescent COVID-19. This chain links TRBV25-1 with TRBJ1-2; TRBD1 aligns across 7 bases. The CDR3 coding sequence is TGTGCCAGCAGTGCAGGAGGGGGCGCCAACTATGGCTACACCTTC. Translation: CASSAGGGANYGYTF.